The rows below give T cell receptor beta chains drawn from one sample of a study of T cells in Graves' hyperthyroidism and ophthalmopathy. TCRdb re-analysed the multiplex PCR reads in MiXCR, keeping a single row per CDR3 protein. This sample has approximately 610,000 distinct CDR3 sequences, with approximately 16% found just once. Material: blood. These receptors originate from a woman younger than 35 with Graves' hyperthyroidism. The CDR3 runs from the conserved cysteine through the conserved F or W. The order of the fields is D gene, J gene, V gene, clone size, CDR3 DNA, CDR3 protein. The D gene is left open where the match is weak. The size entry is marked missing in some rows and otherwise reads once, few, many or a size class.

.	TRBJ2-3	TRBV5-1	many	TGCGCCAGCAGCTTGCAGGGACGGTCCACAGATACGCAGTATTTT	CASSLQGRSTDTQYF
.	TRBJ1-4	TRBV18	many	TGTGCCAGCTCACCACCGGGTGTGGATGAAAAACTGTTTTTT	CASSPPGVDEKLFF
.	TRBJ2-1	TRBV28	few	TGTGCCAGCAGTGCTCCCACCCGGGGTAACAATGAGCAGTTCTTC	CASSAPTRGNNEQFF
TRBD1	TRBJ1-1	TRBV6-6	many	TGTGCCAGCAGTTACTCGCACGGGGAACAGGGGGCAGCGAACACTGAAGCTTTCTTT	CASSYSHGEQGAANTEAFF
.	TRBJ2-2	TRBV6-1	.	TGTGCCAGCATTATTAGTACCGGGGGGAACACCGGGGAGCTGTTTTTT	CASIISTGGNTGELFF
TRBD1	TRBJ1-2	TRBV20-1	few	TGCAGTGCTAGTACAGGGGATAGGTATGGCTACACCTTC	CSASTGDRYGYTF
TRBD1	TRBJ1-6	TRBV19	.	TGTGCCAGTAGCGACCGGGACAGGGGGCGGGATTCACCCCTCCACTTT	CASSDRDRGRDSPLHF
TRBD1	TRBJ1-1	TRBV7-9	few	TGTGCCAGCAGCATCCCTCGGACAGGATTTGGTCCGGACACTGAAGCTTTCTTT	CASSIPRTGFGPDTEAFF
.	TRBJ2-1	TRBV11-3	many	TGTGCCAGCAGCTTAGGGTCGACAGGGACTCATGAGCAGTTCTTC	CASSLGSTGTHEQFF
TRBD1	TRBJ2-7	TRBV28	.	TGTGCCAGCAGTTCTTACAGGGGGCGGGTCTACGAGCAGTACTTC	CASSSYRGRVYEQYF
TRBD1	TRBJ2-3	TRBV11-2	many	TGTGCCAGCGAGGGGGCAAGCACAGATACGCAGTATTTT	CASEGASTDTQYF
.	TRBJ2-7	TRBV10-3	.	TGTGCCATCAGTGGAGGAACCCTTAGCGGCTACGAGCAGTACTTC	CAISGGTLSGYEQYF
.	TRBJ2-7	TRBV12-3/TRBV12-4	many	TGTGCCAGCAGTTTCGTCGGGGGTTCCGAGCAGTACTTC	CASSFVGGSEQYF
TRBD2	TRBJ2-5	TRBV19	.	TGTGCCAGTAGTCCCCGGACTAGCGCGCAAGAGACCCAGTACTTC	CASSPRTSAQETQYF
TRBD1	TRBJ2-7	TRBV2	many	TGTGCCAGCAGTCCGACAGGGGCGGCCTACGAGCAGTACTTC	CASSPTGAAYEQYF
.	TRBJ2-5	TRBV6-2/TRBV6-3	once	TGTGCCAGCAGTTACTCGGGACAAGCCCAAGAGACCCAGTACTTC	CASSYSGQAQETQYF
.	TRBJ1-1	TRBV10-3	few	TGTGCCGTCAGTGGCTCAAGGGGTCCGAACACTGAAGCTTTCTTT	CAVSGSRGPNTEAFF
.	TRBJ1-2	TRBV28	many	TGTGCCAGCAGTTTATTGTATGCTCCTAACTATGGCTACACCTTC	CASSLLYAPNYGYTF
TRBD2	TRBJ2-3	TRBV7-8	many	TGTGCCAGCAGCTCGTCCGGGACTAACCCTTCCGATACGCAGTATTTT	CASSSSGTNPSDTQYF
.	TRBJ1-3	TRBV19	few	TGTGCCAGTAGTATTAGGCGGGCTTCTGGAAACACCATATATTTT	CASSIRRASGNTIYF
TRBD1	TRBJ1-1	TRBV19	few	TGTGCCAGTGGTATTATGGCGGACAGGGTGAACACTGAAGCTTTCTTT	CASGIMADRVNTEAFF
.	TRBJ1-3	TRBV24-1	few	TGTGCCACCAGTGACCCGGGTAGGGGAAACACCATATATTTT	CATSDPGRGNTIYF
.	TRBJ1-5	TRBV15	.	TGTGCCACCAGCAGAGCATCGGATCAGCCCCGGCATTTT	CATSRASDQPRHF
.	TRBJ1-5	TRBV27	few	TGTGCCAGCAGTGGGAGTTGGAATCAGCCCCAGCATTTT	CASSGSWNQPQHF
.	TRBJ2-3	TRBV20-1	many	TGCAGTGCTATTCACCGTAGCACAGATACGCAGTATTTT	CSAIHRSTDTQYF
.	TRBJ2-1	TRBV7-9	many	TGTGCCAGCAGCTTACCCGGGAAGCCCCCCTACAATGAGCAGTTCTTC	CASSLPGKPPYNEQFF
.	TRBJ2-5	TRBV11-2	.	TGTGCCAGCAGCTTAGGGGGGACTTTTAACGTAGAAGAGACCCAGTACTTC	CASSLGGTFNVEETQYF
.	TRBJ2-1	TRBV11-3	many	TGTGCCAGCAGCCTTGGCAGGGGTACACACAATGAGCAGTTCTTC	CASSLGRGTHNEQFF
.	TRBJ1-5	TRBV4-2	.	TGTGCCAGCAGCCAAGAACAGGGTGCCCCTCAGCCCCAGCATTTT	CASSQEQGAPQPQHF
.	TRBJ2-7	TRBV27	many	TGTGCCAGCTCGGGGCAGGGGTTCTACGAGCAGTACTTC	CASSGQGFYEQYF
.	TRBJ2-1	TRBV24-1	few	TGTGCCACCAGTGCATCCCAGTCAGGCGGTGAGCAGTTCTTC	CATSASQSGGEQFF
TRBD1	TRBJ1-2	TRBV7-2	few	TGTGCCAGTACTGGACAGGGCCCCCCGCTCTACTATGGCTACACCTTC	CASTGQGPPLYYGYTF
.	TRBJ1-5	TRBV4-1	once	TGCGCCAGCAGCCAAGTGGGGCGGCAAGTCAATCAGCCCCAGCATTTT	CASSQVGRQVNQPQHF
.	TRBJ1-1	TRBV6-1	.	TGTGCCAGCAGTGCCCGGGGTTTCGCACCCAACACTGAAGCTTTCTTT	CASSARGFAPNTEAFF
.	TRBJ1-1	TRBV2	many	TGTGCCAGCAGTAACAGGGCAGGAACTGAAGCTTTCTTT	CASSNRAGTEAFF
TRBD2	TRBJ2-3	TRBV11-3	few	TGTGCCAGCAGCGAAAGGGGGACTAGCGGGGGTAGAGATACGCAGTATTTT	CASSERGTSGGRDTQYF
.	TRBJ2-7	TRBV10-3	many	TGTGCCATCAGTGAGTCGCCGGGGGCCGTCTACGAGCAGTACTTC	CAISESPGAVYEQYF
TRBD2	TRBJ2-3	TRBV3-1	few	TGTGCCAGCAGCCTAGGAACCGGGACTAGCGGAATCACAGATACGCAGTATTTT	CASSLGTGTSGITDTQYF
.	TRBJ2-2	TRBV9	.	TGTGCCAGCAGCGTAACGGCAGGGAGCACCGGGGAGCTGTTTTTT	CASSVTAGSTGELFF
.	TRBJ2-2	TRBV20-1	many	TGCAGTGCTAGGTCAGGGGCGAACACCGGGGAGCTGTTTTTT	CSARSGANTGELFF
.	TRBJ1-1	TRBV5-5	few	TGTGCCAGCAGCGAAGACCAGACTGTGAACACTGAAGCTTTCTTT	CASSEDQTVNTEAFF
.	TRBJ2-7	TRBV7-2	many	TGTGCCAGCAGAGGGACAATCTCCTACGAGCAGTACTTC	CASRGTISYEQYF
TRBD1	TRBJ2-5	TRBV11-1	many	TGTGCCAGCAGACTACAGGGGTTCGGAGAGACCCAGTACTTC	CASRLQGFGETQYF
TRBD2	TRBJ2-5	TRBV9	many	TGTGCCAGCAGCGTAGCTGGGACTAGCGGATCCGGGCGGGAGACCCAGTACTTC	CASSVAGTSGSGRETQYF
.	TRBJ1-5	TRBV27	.	TGTGCCAGCAGTTTTTCCGGCTCATACGGTCAGCCCCAGCATTTT	CASSFSGSYGQPQHF
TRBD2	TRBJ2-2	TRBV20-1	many	TGCAGTGCTCCAGGGCCAGCGGGAGGGCCGGTCGGGGAGCTGTTTTTT	CSAPGPAGGPVGELFF
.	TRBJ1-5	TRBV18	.	TGTGCCAGCTCCCCAAATCCAGGGGAACATCAGCCCCAGCATTTT	CASSPNPGEHQPQHF
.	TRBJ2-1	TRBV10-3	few	TGTGCCATCAGTGAGGGCGACAGCCCCCAGTTCTTC	CAISEGDSPQFF
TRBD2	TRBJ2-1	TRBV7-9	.	TGTGCCAGCAGCCAGACTAGCGGGGGGGCCATTGTGTTCGATGAGCAGTTCTTC	CASSQTSGGAIVFDEQFF
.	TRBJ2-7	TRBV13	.	TGTGCCAGCCGGATGGGGGTAAGCGACGAGCAGTACTTC	CASRMGVSDEQYF
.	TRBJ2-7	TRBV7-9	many	TGTGCCAGCAGCCGGTTTAGGGGGCGGGAGAACTACGAGCAGTACTTC	CASSRFRGRENYEQYF
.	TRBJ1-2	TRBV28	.	TGTGCCAGCATTTCCCTGACAGCTAACTATGGCTACACCTTC	CASISLTANYGYTF
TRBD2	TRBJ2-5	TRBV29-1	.	TGCAGCTACAGACTAGCAAGAGAGACCCAGTACTTC	CSYRLARETQYF
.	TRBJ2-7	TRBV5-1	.	TGCGCCAGCAGCGTCCAGGACGCCCGGGAGCAGTACTTC	CASSVQDAREQYF